The source of this T cell receptor (beta chain) is a study of T cell responses to AZD1222 COVID-19 vaccine. Assay used: immunoSEQ multiplex PCR; TCRdb lists only in-frame clones, some missing. This sample has over 85,000 clones, with approximately 90% found just once. The length of the CDR3 is 15 residues. J was trimmed by 6 bases and V by 4 bases; bases with no gene match: 7. CDR1 is PRHDT, CDR2 FYEKMQ, per germline (reference sequence). V and J are TRBV13 and TRBJ2-3, with 10 bases aligning to TRBD1. Sequences were derived from peripheral blood, sampled on day 0 of AZD1222 vaccination. This TCR was recovered from an adult in good health. The CDR3 loop is CASSSRDRGGDTQYF. DNA for the CDR3: TGTGCCAGCAGCTCCCGGGACAGGGGTGGGGATACGCAGTATTTT.